The clone carrying this T cell receptor beta chain was detected a few times. This sample is drawn from a study of blood T cells in healthy people across ages. Trimming left V 8 bases short and J 6 bases short, with 10 bases between. The CDR3 runs 11 residues. CDR1 and CDR2 (germline): LGHNT, FRNRAP. Sample-barcoded 5' priming and a J-beta primer mix drove a second PCR of roughly 7 to 11 cycles. With 12 random nucleotides, a template-switch adaptor tagged each individual cDNA molecule. TCRdb processed the 5' RACE reads anew with MiXCR; each CDR3 protein has one entry. The sample lists more than 600,000 distinct CDR3 sequences; 20% to 30% were seen once. The data were also submitted as part of a second study, on T cells of mothers and their children. Per that study: Related mother-child pairs shared slightly more overlap than unrelated pairs, but the difference was non-significant.

The chain uses TRBV12-5 and TRBJ1-1; D is undetermined. The sample comprised blood. The receptor was isolated from a boy younger than 18 in good health. CDR3 region: CASRSDSEAFF. The CDR3 nucleotides are TGTGCTAGTAGGTCCGACTCTGAAGCTTTCTTT.